The entry below describes one T cell receptor (beta chain). Its matching antigen is unknown. The protocol attached unique molecular identifiers to individual cDNA molecules. TCRdb fed the 5' RACE reads into MiXCR, producing one record per CDR3 protein. This table has around 70,000 distinct CDR3 sequences, about 12% appearing once. Germline assignment: CDR1 MNHNS and CDR2 SASEGT. CDR3 length: 15 amino acids. The ends were cut back, 3 bases at V and 4 bases at J, with 13 bases in the middle. The entry originates in a study of early T cells in non-severe SARS-CoV-2 infection. The wider study: Sequencing input comprised bulk RNA from unsorted whole blood; chain pairing was not available.

Study results and limitations: Comparison of clonotypes with VDJdb favored anti-spike CD8 responses while missing private and CD4 specificities.

Sequenced sample: whole blood. The chain combines TRBV6-1 with TRBJ1-5; TRBD1 is a possible D gene (6 bases). The sequence was obtained from an adult who was a healthcare worker with PCR-confirmed SARS-CoV-2 infection or an uninfected control (not recorded which). In nucleotides, the CDR3 is TGTGCCAGCAGTGAGACAGGACCCTCGAATCAGCCCCAGCATTTT. This encodes CASSETGPSNQPQHF.